This TCR beta chain stems from a study of vaccination effects on CD4 cells after COVID-19 (dated by TCRdb to about 2022). Study-wide context: In the ViraFEST assay, PBMC were stimulated with viral peptide pools, and antigen-specific CD4+ T cell clonotypes were then identified by expansion using TCR sequencing. Samples were taken from three convalescent patients early (day +14) and late (day +241, +227, +161 respectively) after vaccination. Post-vaccine samples across the study were collected a median of 72 days after the second dose, with a range of 14 to 241. Around 2.1 million PBMC per well were cultured with approximately 10 ug/ml peptides in IMDM containing approximately 4.6% human AB serum, about 10 IU/ml IL-2 and gentamicin. SARS-CoV-2 spike-specific CD4+ TCR repertoires were compared before and after mRNA vaccination in COVID-19 convalescent patients and in infection-naive vaccine recipients. Altogether, roughly 10 COVID-19 convalescent patients and a handful of SARS-CoV-2-naive healthy vaccine recipients made up the full study. Cultures from other donors in the study were sequenced with the Oncomine TCR Beta short-read assay on an Illumina iSeq 100. Paper-wide results and their limitations: At late post-vaccination timepoints, both infection-induced and vaccine-induced clones showed marked clonal contraction, consistent with waning T cell responses. Only a small number of convalescent patients were included, and no early post-infection timepoints were available, which limited the study. Among convalescent patients, the spike-reactive repertoire after vaccination was made up mainly of new vaccine-induced clones that were largely distinct from the clones induced by infection.

This clone has a handful of counts. Its specific antigen is unknown. Per-base qualities were not stored, and no clone one base away is much larger. The library was prepared using the immunoSEQ multiplex PCR assay. DNA from the CD4+ T cells that had been cultured and isolated underwent TCR beta CDR3 sequencing. Regarding the original processing steps: Non-productive TCR sequences were removed, reads were trimmed to the CDR3 region, and CDR3s of at least 7 amino acids were retained. The MANAFEST web app was used to pick out antigen-specific clonotypes by comparing their expansion in peptide wells with that in reference cultures. To count as positive, a clone had to show expansion at FDR<0.05 compared with the reference and with all other wells, an odds ratio above 5, and a frequency above 0.1% in two replicate wells. A clonotype was defined as cross-reactive if the clonotype was significantly expanded both in SARS-CoV-2 spike wells and in at least one common cold coronavirus spike condition. CDR3 similarity was assessed by Levenshtein distance using the stringdist R package, and unrooted trees were constructed with ape in R 3.6.1. TCRdb's version of the immuneACCESS table is confined to in-frame rearrangements and falls short of the full clone set. An unresolved V gene accounts for under half of the shortfall where checked; the remainder is of unknown origin. The D gene and trimming were derived from the DNA, and the V and J assignments and clone size from that table. The sample table holds around 50,000 clones, of which around 70% were seen once. 5% to 5.5% of the sample comes from the top ten.

After about 9 days of culture, CD4+ T cells were isolated with the EasySep CD4+ T cell isolation kit. Convalescent patients had PCR-confirmed SARS-CoV-2 infection between March and December 2020, before Alpha, Beta and Delta variants emerged in the United States. Two doses of either the BNT162b2 or the mRNA-1273 mRNA SARS-CoV-2 vaccine were administered to participants. Half of the culture medium was replaced with fresh IL-2-containing medium on days 3 and 7. Each peptide stimulation condition was cultured in triplicate wells unless otherwise noted. PBMC were separated from whole blood using Ficoll-Paque Plus gradient centrifugation and were then either cryopreserved at -140C or used fresh. The QIAamp micro DNA kit was used to extract genomic DNA from the cultured CD4+ T cells. After removal of 3 bases from V and 0 bases from J, the junction retains 5 bases not matched to a gene. Measured from the cysteine to the phenylalanine, the CDR3 is 17 residues long. The only DNA kept is the CDR3, 51 bases in frame from the first base. As encoded in the germline V gene, CDR1 is SGHRS while CDR2 is YFSETQ.

Sample: CD4+ T cells from PBMCs cultured without peptide, taken after COVID-19 vaccination. The chain couples TRBV5-1 to TRBJ2-7; TRBD2 fits 14 bases in the junction. The source is a human donor who had a prior SARS-CoV-2 infection. The DNA reads TGCGCCAGCAGCTATGGGACTAGCGGGAGTAGCTCCTACGAGCAGTACTTC. This encodes CASSYGTSGSSSYEQYF. The entire variable domain, with the stretches around the CDR3 drawn from the reference TRBV5-1 and TRBJ2-7 proteins, is KAGVTQTPRYLIKTRGQQVTLSCSPISGHRSVSWYQQTPGQGLQFLFEYFSETQRNKGNFPGRFSGRQFSNSRSEMNVSTLELGDSALYLCASSYGTSGSSSYEQYFGPGTRLTVT.